These 18 T cell receptor beta chains came from one sample sequenced in a study of T-cell memory formation after mild COVID-19. TCRdb itself ran the 5' RACE reads through MiXCR, one entry per CDR3 protein. This table holds about 88,000 distinct CDR3 sequences, approximately 23% found once. The sample was PBMCs or a T cell subset sorted from them (not recorded which). Source of these receptors: a man aged 18-30 years who had mild COVID-19 (a few samples of this study predate the infection). Cell type and time point are not known.

This sequence joins TRBV12-3 or TRBV12-4 and TRBJ2-1; D unresolved. The V and J ends lost 5 bases and 5 bases respectively, with 13 bases between them. The CDR3 extends over 14 amino acids. The CDR3 nucleotides are TGTGCCAGCAGTAGAACAGACGGTAACAATGAGCAGTTCTTC. This gives the protein CASSRTDGNNEQFF.

This clonotype came up a few times. The chain recombines TRBV7-9 with TRBJ2-3, with 7 positions matching TRBD2. V lost 5 bases to trimming and J lost 2 bases; unmatched junction nucleotides: 10. Germline V gives CDR1 SEHNR, CDR2 FQNEAQ (reference sequence). This CDR3 contains 16 residues. As DNA, the CDR3 is TGTGCCAGCAGCCGAGCGCGGGGAGGGTCCACAGATACGCAGTATTTT. Protein sequence: CASSRARGGSTDTQYF.

The chain combines TRBV27 with TRBJ2-1, with a possible D match to TRBD1 (5 bases). In germline, CDR1 is MNHEY, CDR2 SMNVEV (reference sequence). The CDR3 length is 14 residues. V lost 2 bases, J lost 1 base, and 6 bases lay in between. CDR3: CASSLDSSYNEQFF. The CDR3 DNA sequence: TGTGCCAGCAGTTTAGACAGTTCCTACAATGAGCAGTTCTTC.

This clonotype came up a few times. This chain links TRBV4-1 with TRBJ1-2; D ambiguous. The germline CDR1 and CDR2 sequences are MGHRA and YSYEKL. The CDR3 has 16 amino acids. V lost 2 bases and J lost 3, with 16 bases in between. The CDR3 DNA reads TGCGCCAGCAGCCAAAGACTCGGCGGGGTCGACTATGGCTACACCTTC. The encoded protein is CASSQRLGGVDYGYTF.

In this sample, this clonotype turned up many times. The chain carries TRBV27 and TRBJ2-1; weak D call: TRBD2 (5 bases). CDR3 size: 14 residues. Per germline, CDR1 MNHEY and CDR2 SMNVEV (reference sequence). V was cut by 5 bases and J by 4 bases, with 12 bases left in between. In DNA form, the CDR3 reads TGTGCCAGCAGTCGGGGAATGCCGTACAATGAGCAGTTCTTC. This sequence encodes CASSRGMPYNEQFF.

The rearrangement links TRBV20-1 to TRBJ2-7; 13 nucleotides align to TRBD2. The trim removed 5 bases at V and 1 base at J, leaving 2 bases unmatched. Germline CDR1 DFQATT, CDR2 SNEGSKA (reference sequence). CDR3 length equals 14 residues. CDR3 DNA sequence: TGCAGTGCTCAGACTAGCGGGGGGTCCTACGAGCAGTACGTC. It encodes CSAQTSGGSYEQYV.

Remarks on this clonotype: One junction end does not reproduce the germline sequence, and a read error may be involved. The chain carries TRBV6-5 and TRBJ2-7, with D maybe TRBD1 (6 bases). Germline V lookup: CDR1 MNHEY, CDR2 SVGAGI. This CDR3 spans 17 amino acids. The CDR3 loop reads CSSSQLGALAPLYEQYF. For the CDR3, the DNA is TGTTCCAGCAGTCAACTGGGGGCCCTCGCCCCTCTCTACGAGCAGTACTTC.

V and J are TRBV7-9 and TRBJ1-2, with D possibly matching TRBD1 (6 bases). CDR1 is SEHNR, CDR2 FQNEAQ, per germline (reference sequence). The CDR3 has 15 residues. Trimming cost V 1 base and J 2 bases, with 11 bases left between them. The CDR3 protein is CASSLDWTDNYGYTF. The CDR3 DNA is TGTGCCAGCAGCTTAGATTGGACAGACAACTATGGCTACACCTTC. The full variable domain, with the rest looked up from reference TRBV7-9 and TRBJ1-2, is DTGVSQNPRHKITKRGQNVTFRCDPISEHNRLYWYRQTLGQGPEFLTYFQNEAQLEKSRLLSDRFSAERPKGSFSTLEIQRTEQGDSAMYLCASSLDWTDNYGYTFGSGTRLTVV.

This clonotype came up a few times. The CDR3 nucleotides read TGTGCCAGCAGCCCGGGGAGGGGGGACGAGCAGTACTTC. Its protein product is CASSPGRGDEQYF. The chain recombines TRBV7-9 with TRBJ2-7; TRBD2 might be the D (7 bases). Germline loops: CDR1 SEHNR, CDR2 FQNEAQ (reference sequence). V was trimmed by 5 bases and J by 5 bases, leaving 13 bases between them. The CDR3 totals 13 residues.

This rearrangement joins TRBV29-1 to TRBJ2-3, with TRBD2 matching 8 bases. In germline, CDR1 is SQVTM, CDR2 ANQGSEA. The CDR3 has 13 residues. After removal of 7 bases from V and 2 bases from J, the junction contained 5 bases not matched to a gene. The CDR3 here is CSGHSGDTDTQYF. CDR3 DNA: TGCAGCGGCCATAGCGGGGACACAGATACGCAGTATTTT.

The chain couples TRBV7-3 to TRBJ2-7; D is tentatively TRBD1 or TRBD2 (5 bases each). This CDR3 comprises 15 residues. CDR1 SGHTA and CDR2 FQGTGA come from the germline V gene. Trimming took 1 base from V and 7 from J, leaving 17 bases between them. CDR3 residues: CASSLMPGPGREQYV. In DNA form, the CDR3 reads TGTGCCAGCAGCTTAATGCCGGGGCCCGGGCGTGAGCAGTACGTC.

This clonotype has just a few counts. The chain employs TRBV6-2 or TRBV6-3 and TRBJ2-2; D is undetermined. Deletions cut 6 bases from V and 8 bases from J, with 16 bases between. CDR1 is MNHEY, CDR2 SVGEGT, per germline. The CDR3 length is 14 residues. The CDR3 DNA sequence: TGTGCCAGCAGCCCCTCGGACGTGGGGGGGGAGCTGTTTTTT. This sequence encodes CASSPSDVGGELFF.

This chain joins TRBV5-1 and TRBJ2-7, with D unresolved. This CDR3 region has 15 residues. CDR1 SGHRS and CDR2 YFSETQ come from the germline V gene. The V end lost 0 bases, the J end lost 5 bases, and 15 bases lay between the germline ends. The CDR3 DNA reads TGCGCCAGCAGCTTGGGGCACGCGCCCAGCGACGAGCAGTACGTC. This gives the protein CASSLGHAPSDEQYV.

This clonotype was observed a handful of times. This chain links TRBV6-2 or TRBV6-3 with TRBJ2-6, with D unresolved. Trimming took 7 bases from V and 0 from J, leaving 13 bases between them. The germline V gene has CDR1 MNHEY and CDR2 SVGEGT. This CDR3 has 16 amino acids. The CDR3 loop reads CASNLSRRSGANVLTF. For the CDR3, the DNA is TGTGCCAGCAACTTATCGAGGCGCTCTGGGGCCAACGTCCTGACTTTC.

A few counts support this clonotype. This chain joins TRBV29-1 and TRBJ2-2, with D possibly being TRBD1 (5 bases). Germline V lookup: CDR1 SQVTM, CDR2 ANQGSEA. This CDR3 has 13 residues. Trimming removed 4 bases at V and 0 bases at J, with 6 bases between. CDR3 in amino acids: CSVGQTNTGELFF. CDR3 coding DNA: TGCAGCGTTGGACAGACGAACACCGGGGAGCTGTTTTTT.

This clonotype turned up a few times. The chain employs TRBV7-9 and TRBJ1-1; 10 bases map to TRBD1. The CDR3 totals 15 residues. V shed 5 bases, J shed 7 bases, and the junction held 10 bases outside the gene matches. Germline values: CDR1 SEHNR, CDR2 FQNEAQ (reference sequence). CDR3 nucleotide sequence: TGTGCCAGCAGCCACTGGGACAGGGGAATAAGTGAAGCTTTCTTT. Translated, it gives CASSHWDRGISEAFF.

This clonotype was detected only a few times. The chain recombines TRBV27 with TRBJ1-5; 8 positions match TRBD1. This CDR3 is 14 amino acids long. V lost 4 bases to trimming and J lost 7 bases; unmatched junction nucleotides: 6. CDR1 MNHEY and CDR2 SMNVEV come from the germline V gene (reference sequence). The CDR3 sequence is CASSSLGQAQPQHF. CDR3 nucleotides: TGTGCCAGCAGTTCTCTGGGACAGGCCCAGCCCCAGCATTTT.

V is TRBV11-2 and J is TRBJ2-5, with 7 positions matching TRBD1. Per germline, CDR1 SGHAT and CDR2 FQNNGV. V lost 0 bases, J lost 5 bases, and 9 bases stayed unmatched. The CDR3 contains 16 residues. CDR3 sequence reads: CASSLENPQGWETQYF. The CDR3 DNA sequence: TGTGCCAGCAGCTTAGAGAACCCACAGGGGTGGGAGACCCAGTACTTC.